This T cell receptor beta chain was profiled in a study of blood T cell repertoires in COVID-19. CDR3 length equals 14 residues. V lost 6 bases, J lost 7 bases, and 12 bases stayed unmatched. Germline V gene sequence: CDR1 LNHDA, CDR2 SQIVND (reference sequence). This clone was seen a few times. Sequencing was performed with immunoSEQ multiplex PCR; in TCRdb, only in-frame clones are kept and a portion is missing. This sample carries approximately 500,000 clones, 70% to 90% of them seen once, and the ten largest clones take about 3.2%. This receptor was identified in a human donor in a cohort sampled during active COVID-19. The sequenced material came from peripheral blood. This sequence joins TRBV19 and TRBJ2-7; TRBD1 matches 7 bases. The CDR3 is CASSQDRAHQEQYF. CDR3 in DNA: TGTGCCAGTAGCCAAGACAGGGCCCATCAGGAGCAGTACTTC. The complete variable domain, with remaining parts taken from reference TRBV19 and TRBJ2-7, reads DGGITQSPKYLFRKEGQNVTLSCEQNLNHDAMYWYRQDPGQGLRLIYYSQIVNDFQKGDIAEGYSVSREKKESFPLTVTSAQKNPTAFYLCASSQDRAHQEQYFGPGTRLTVT.